This T cell receptor (beta chain) was captured by sequencing in a study of blood T cell repertoires in COVID-19 (dated by TCRdb to 2018 to 2020). With respect to the entire study: Samples from collaborators originated in the United States, Italy and Spain and spanned both the acute and convalescent phases of COVID-19. The prospective study material was composed of cDNA or gDNA derived from T cells, B-cell-depleted T cells, or PBMCs. A de-identified subject ID, COVID-19 status, age in years and sex were almost always included in the sample metadata. Samples were obtained from the ongoing ImmuneRACE study (first 160 participants) and from roughly 1,300 subjects provided by 6 global collaborators. HLA class I and class II types, where available, came from metadata supplied by the sample provider rather than from assay-based typing. The repertoires were made available in a free public database intended to serve as a resource for research on the immune response to SARS-CoV-2. The dataset comprised deeply sampled blood TCRbeta repertoires from subjects exposed to, actively infected with, or recovered from COVID-19. Broad study findings and their caveats: How much clinical and demographic metadata was included differed by source and by participant, and the metadata was provided uncurated.

In regard to this clone: Its antigen specificity is not known. The input lacks base qualities; no much larger clone sits a single base away.

Whole blood was collected in K2EDTA tubes by collaborating institutions according to the institutions' own protocols. For TCRbeta analysis, collaborators shipped samples as frozen whole blood, isolated PBMCs, or DNA extracted from either of those sample types. Via the germline V gene, CDR1 is SNHLY and CDR2 FYNNEI. The CDR3 runs 14 amino acids, cysteine and phenylalanine included. Just the 42-base CDR3 DNA is kept, in frame starting at base 1. The junction shows trimming of 10 bases on V and 6 bases on J, plus 21 bases between the germline ends. The immunoSEQ Assay, a bias-controlled multiplex PCR, was used to amplify TCRbeta CDR3 regions from genomic DNA. Per the source publication's procedure: The number of nucleated cells in each sample was estimated by amplification of reference gene primers within the assay. To quantify the absolute abundance of each unique TCRbeta CDR3 rearrangement, sequence reads were collapsed and filtered. For each sample, productive Simpson clonality was calculated as the square root of Simpson's diversity index across productive rearrangements. TCRdb mirrors the immuneACCESS table, restricted to in-frame sequences. Some clones are absent from its copies; in checked studies, under half trace to an unresolved V gene, and the reason for the others is unknown. That table furnishes V, J and clone size, whereas the DNA furnished D and trimming. Recorded for this sample are about 210,000 clones; roughly four fifths of them occurred a single time. The ten most abundant clones make up 6% to 8.5% of the sample.

The chain joins TRBV2 to TRBJ1-2; the D region possibly corresponds to TRBD1 (6 bases align). This receptor was taken from a woman aged 45-59 years with active or convalescent COVID-19. Sequencing input: peripheral blood. The nucleotide sequence reads TGTGCCAACCCCCTCTGGGGCACAGGGCATGGCTACACCTTC. This codes for CANPLWGTGHGYTF.